The 14 T cell receptor beta chains below all came from one sample that was sequenced in a study of neoadjuvant anti-PD-1 for oral cavity cancer. Assay: immunoSEQ multiplex PCR; the TCRdb copy retains only in-frame clones and omits some. The sample shows roughly 14,000 clones, 60% to 70% of them seen only once. The sequencing here drew on PBMCs, taken before nivolumab (anti-PD-1) treatment. These receptors originate from a person between 35 and 79 years old with oral cavity squamous cell carcinoma.

The CDR3, as DNA: TGTGCCAGCAGTAGGGAGGCTAGCGGCCACTACGAGCAGTACTTC. Translating it yields CASSREASGHYEQYF. The gene calls are TRBV6-1 and TRBJ2-7, with 7 bases aligning to TRBD2. Looked up from germline, CDR1 is MNHNS and CDR2 is SASEGT. J gave up 3 bases and V 5 bases, and 10 bases lay outside the gene matches. The CDR3 consists of 15 residues.

The J gene is TRBJ1-1, the V gene TRBV5-8; D unclear. Germline assignment: CDR1 SGHTS and CDR2 YDEGEE. Trimming shortened V by 4 bases and J by 0 bases, and 7 bases separated the two germline ends. CDR3 length equals 13 residues. This CDR3 reads CASSPGLNTEAFF. The DNA for the CDR3 is TGTGCCAGCAGCCCCGGACTGAACACTGAAGCTTTCTTT.

This sequence joins TRBV5-1 and TRBJ2-3; the match to TRBD2 covers 11 bases. CDR1 and CDR2 (germline): SGHRS, YFSETQ. J gave up 5 bases and V 5 bases, and 4 bases lay outside the gene matches. CDR3 length equals 14 residues. DNA of the CDR3: TGCGCCAGCAGTCTTGGACTAGCGGGAGATACGCAGTATTTT. This sequence encodes CASSLGLAGDTQYF. Supplemented by reference TRBV5-1 and TRBJ2-3, the full variable domain reads KAGVTQTPRYLIKTRGQQVTLSCSPISGHRSVSWYQQTPGQGLQFLFEYFSETQRNKGNFPGRFSGRQFSNSRSEMNVSTLELGDSALYLCASSLGLAGDTQYFGPGTRLTVL.

CDR3 sequence reads: CASSINYREHGYTF. CDR3 nucleotides: TGTGCCAGTAGTATAAATTACAGGGAACATGGCTACACCTTC. This chain uses TRBV19 with TRBJ1-2; D may be TRBD1 (6 bases). Germline lookup yields CDR1 LNHDA and CDR2 SQIVND (reference sequence). V lost 2 bases and J 6 bases, leaving 13 bases between the germline ends. The CDR3 length is 14 residues.

This clone has a handful of counts. This chain joins TRBV5-4 and TRBJ1-4; TRBD1 agrees at 12 bases. The CDR3 runs to 16 residues. CDR1 is SGHNT and CDR2 is YYREEE in the germline V gene (reference sequence). The J segment lost 3 bases and the V segment lost 4 bases, leaving 4 bases of the junction unmatched. Written as DNA, the CDR3 is TGTGCCAGCAGCCGGGACAGGGGGCGGGCTAATGAAAAACTGTTTTTT. Its protein is CASSRDRGRANEKLFF.

The chain employs TRBV5-6 and TRBJ2-5, with 9 bases identical to TRBD1. Per the germline V gene, CDR1 is SGHDT and CDR2 is YYEEEE. V lost 3 bases to trimming and J lost 4 bases; unmatched junction nucleotides: 7. The CDR3 contains 15 residues. CDR3 region: CASSSRDRVAETQYF. Written as DNA, the CDR3 is TGTGCCAGCAGCTCACGGGACAGGGTAGCAGAGACCCAGTACTTC.

V gene TRBV2 combines with J gene TRBJ1-4, with a weak D call TRBD1 (6 bases). CDR1 is SNHLY, CDR2 FYNNEI, per germline. This CDR3 is built from 13 residues. The V end was cut by 6 bases, the J end by 4 bases, with 9 bases between. CDR3 sequence: CASSGQYNEKLFF. DNA for the CDR3: TGTGCCAGCAGCGGACAGTATAATGAAAAACTGTTTTTT. Combining the CDR3 with reference TRBV2 and TRBJ1-4 gives the whole variable domain EPEVTQTPSHQVTQMGQEVILRCVPISNHLYFYWYRQILGQKVEFLVSFYNNEISEKSEIFDDQFSVERPDGSNFTLKIRSTKLEDSAMYFCASSGQYNEKLFFGSGTQLSVL.

The count of this clone is one. V is TRBV11-2 and J is TRBJ2-1, with TRBD1 identical over 9 bases. This CDR3 spans 17 amino acids. The trim removed 5 bases at V and 0 bases at J, leaving 8 bases unmatched. Germline loops: CDR1 SGHAT, CDR2 FQNNGV. CDR3 in DNA: TGTGCCAGCAGCCCGACAGGGGGTAGCGCCTCCTACAATGAGCAGTTCTTC. This sequence encodes CASSPTGGSASYNEQFF. The full variable domain, with the rest looked up from reference TRBV11-2 and TRBJ2-1, is EAGVAQSPRYKIIEKRQSVAFWCNPISGHATLYWYQQILGQGPKLLIQFQNNGVVDDSQLPKDRFSAERLKGVDSTLKIQPAKLEDSAVYLCASSPTGGSASYNEQFFGPGTRLTVL.

This clone was seen more than once but under ten times. The chain carries TRBV19 and TRBJ1-6; no firm D call. Trimming took off 7 bases at V and 7 bases at J, with 8 bases between the two ends. The CDR3 has 12 residues. The germline V gene has CDR1 LNHDA and CDR2 SQIVND (reference sequence). For the CDR3, the DNA is TGTGCCAGTAACTTTCTAAATTCACCCCTCCACTTT. Amino acids: CASNFLNSPLHF.

The chain carries TRBV6-5 and TRBJ1-2; 7 nucleotides agree with TRBD1. Germline CDR1 and CDR2: MNHEY and SVGAGI. V lost 6 bases to trimming and J lost 8 bases; unmatched junction nucleotides: 6. CDR3 length: 12 amino acids. CDR3 loop: CASSQTGMGYTF. As DNA, the CDR3 is TGTGCCAGCAGCCAGACAGGGATGGGCTACACCTTC.

V is TRBV28 and J is TRBJ2-7; no definite D call. With 2 bases removed from V and 3 bases from J, the gap between germline ends came to 5 bases. The CDR3 extends over 12 amino acids. From germline, CDR1 is MDHEN and CDR2 SYDVKM. DNA for the CDR3: TGTGCCAGCAGTTTAATCGGCTACGAGCAGTACTTC. Residues: CASSLIGYEQYF.

This clone was detected once. The chain is built from TRBV28 and TRBJ1-1; a possible D gene is TRBD1 (6 bases). This CDR3 has 16 residues. Trimming stripped 6 bases from V and 3 bases from J, with 20 bases between. Germline V gene lookup returns CDR1 MDHEN and CDR2 SYDVKM. This chain's CDR3 is CASRTWGRQADTEAFF. DNA of the CDR3: TGTGCCAGCAGGACGTGGGGCAGACAGGCGGACACTGAAGCTTTCTTT.

This chain connects TRBV6-6 to TRBJ2-7; TRBD1 agrees at 7 bases. Unmatched junction bases numbered 15, after V lost 6 bases and J lost 4 bases. This CDR3 comprises 16 residues. CDR1 and CDR2 (germline): MNHNY, SVGAGI (reference sequence). DNA for the CDR3: TGTGCCAGCAGCTTTTTCCTTGGACAGGCGCTTTACGAGCAGTACTTC. It encodes CASSFFLGQALYEQYF.

The chain combines TRBV7-9 with TRBJ2-1; 9 nucleotides line up with TRBD2. The germline CDR1 and CDR2 sequences are SEHNR and FQNEAQ (reference sequence). The CDR3 runs 16 residues. The V and J ends lost 2 bases and 9 bases, in that order; junction bases with no gene match: 11. The CDR3, as DNA: TGTGCCAGCAGCTTACCCCTAGCGGGACCTACTCCTGAGCAGTTCTTC. As protein: CASSLPLAGPTPEQFF.